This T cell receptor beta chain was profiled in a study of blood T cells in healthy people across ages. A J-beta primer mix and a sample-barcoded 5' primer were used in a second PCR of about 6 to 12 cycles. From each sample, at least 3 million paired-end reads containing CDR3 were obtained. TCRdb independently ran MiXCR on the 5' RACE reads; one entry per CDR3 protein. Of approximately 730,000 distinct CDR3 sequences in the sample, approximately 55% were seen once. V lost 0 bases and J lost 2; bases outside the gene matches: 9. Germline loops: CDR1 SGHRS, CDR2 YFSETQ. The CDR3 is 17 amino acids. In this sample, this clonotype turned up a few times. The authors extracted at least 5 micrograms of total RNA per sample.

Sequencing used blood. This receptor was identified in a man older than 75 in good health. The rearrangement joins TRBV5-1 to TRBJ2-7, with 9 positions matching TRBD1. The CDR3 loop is CASSLDPGTGKTYEQYF. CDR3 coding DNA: TGCGCCAGCAGCTTGGACCCCGGGACAGGGAAGACCTACGAGCAGTACTTC. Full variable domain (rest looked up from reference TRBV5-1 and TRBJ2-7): KAGVTQTPRYLIKTRGQQVTLSCSPISGHRSVSWYQQTPGQGLQFLFEYFSETQRNKGNFPGRFSGRQFSNSRSEMNVSTLELGDSALYLCASSLDPGTGKTYEQYFGPGTRLTVT.